This T cell receptor beta chain was identified in a study of blood T cell repertoires in COVID-19. Turning to the study itself: Some COVID-19 samples were acute and others convalescent; all came from the United States, Italy and Spain. Sources were T cells, B-cell-depleted T cells, or PBMCs; the material itself was cDNA or gDNA.

V was trimmed by 6 bases and J by 1 base, leaving 13 bases between them. The CDR3 is 14 amino acids. Germline values: CDR1 SNHLY, CDR2 FYNNEI. Per the original data handling: Estimates of nucleated cell counts were drawn from the amplification of reference gene primers. Sequencing used immunoSEQ multiplex PCR; TCRdb keeps in-frame clones, though not all of them. The V and J calls and clone size are taken from that table; D and trimming were inferred from the DNA. The sample includes 140,000 to 150,000 clones, about 87% of them seen just once. This receptor was obtained from a woman aged 45-60 years with acute or convalescent COVID-19. The rearrangement joins TRBV2 to TRBJ2-7; D is uncertain. The specimen sequenced was peripheral blood. The CDR3 is CASRLSTPSYEQYF. Here the CDR3 DNA reads TGTGCCAGCAGATTATCGACTCCATCCTACGAGCAGTACTTC.